This T cell receptor (beta chain) was captured by sequencing in a study of T cells in Graves' hyperthyroidism and ophthalmopathy. Orbital computed tomography, thyroid ultrasound, serum thyroxine and TRAb, and clinical symptoms together informed the diagnoses. A roughly 10 ml volume of fresh peripheral blood provided the PBMCs. Comment on this clonotype: The antigen is not known.

CDR3 size: 16 residues. CDR1 and CDR2 (germline): SGHVS, FQNEAQ. J was trimmed by 9 bases and V by 2 bases; bases with no gene match: 11. Amplified TCR beta CDR3 regions came from RNA transcripts. TCR CDR3 regions were first amplified by RT-PCR with HTBI primers. TCRdb re-analysed the multiplex PCR reads in MiXCR, keeping a single row per CDR3 protein. The sample holds a few hundred thousand distinct CDR3 sequences, roughly 13% seen once. Study outcomes and limitations: Also found in blood were most expanded thyroid clonotypes above 0.001.

The receptor was derived from a middle-aged woman with Graves' ophthalmopathy. The sample taken for sequencing was blood. V gene TRBV7-8 combines with J gene TRBJ2-1, with 9 bases aligning to TRBD1. CDR3 nucleotides: TGTGCCAGCAGCTTAACAGGGGGCGTAAATGCCGGTGAGCAGTTCTTC. It specifies CASSLTGGVNAGEQFF.